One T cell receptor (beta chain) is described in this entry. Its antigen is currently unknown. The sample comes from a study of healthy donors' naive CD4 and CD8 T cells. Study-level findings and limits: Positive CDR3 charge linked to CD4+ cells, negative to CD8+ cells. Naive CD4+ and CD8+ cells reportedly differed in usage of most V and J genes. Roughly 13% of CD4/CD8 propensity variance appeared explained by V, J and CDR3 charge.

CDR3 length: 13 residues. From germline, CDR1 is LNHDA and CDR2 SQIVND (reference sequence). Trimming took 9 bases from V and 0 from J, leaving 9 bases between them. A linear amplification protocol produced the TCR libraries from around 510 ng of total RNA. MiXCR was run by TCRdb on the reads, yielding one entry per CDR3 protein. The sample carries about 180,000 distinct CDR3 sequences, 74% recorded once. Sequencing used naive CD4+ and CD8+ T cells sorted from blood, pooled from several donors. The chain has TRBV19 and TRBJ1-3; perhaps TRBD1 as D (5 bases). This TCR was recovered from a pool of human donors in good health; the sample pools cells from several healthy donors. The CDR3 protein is CASRDGSGNTIYF. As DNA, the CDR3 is TGTGCCAGCAGGGATGGCTCTGGAAACACCATATATTTT.